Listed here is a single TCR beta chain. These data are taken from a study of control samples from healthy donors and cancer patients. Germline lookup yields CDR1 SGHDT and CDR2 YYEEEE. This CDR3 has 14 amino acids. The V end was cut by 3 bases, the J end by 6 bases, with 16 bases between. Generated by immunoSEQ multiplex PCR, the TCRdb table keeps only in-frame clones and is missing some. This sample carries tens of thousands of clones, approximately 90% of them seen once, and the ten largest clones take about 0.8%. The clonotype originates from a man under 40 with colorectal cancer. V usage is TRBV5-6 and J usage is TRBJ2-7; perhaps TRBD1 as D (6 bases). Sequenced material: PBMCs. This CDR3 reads CASSYTGLVGEQYF. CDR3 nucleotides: TGTGCCAGCAGCTATACAGGGTTAGTGGGCGAGCAGTACTTC.